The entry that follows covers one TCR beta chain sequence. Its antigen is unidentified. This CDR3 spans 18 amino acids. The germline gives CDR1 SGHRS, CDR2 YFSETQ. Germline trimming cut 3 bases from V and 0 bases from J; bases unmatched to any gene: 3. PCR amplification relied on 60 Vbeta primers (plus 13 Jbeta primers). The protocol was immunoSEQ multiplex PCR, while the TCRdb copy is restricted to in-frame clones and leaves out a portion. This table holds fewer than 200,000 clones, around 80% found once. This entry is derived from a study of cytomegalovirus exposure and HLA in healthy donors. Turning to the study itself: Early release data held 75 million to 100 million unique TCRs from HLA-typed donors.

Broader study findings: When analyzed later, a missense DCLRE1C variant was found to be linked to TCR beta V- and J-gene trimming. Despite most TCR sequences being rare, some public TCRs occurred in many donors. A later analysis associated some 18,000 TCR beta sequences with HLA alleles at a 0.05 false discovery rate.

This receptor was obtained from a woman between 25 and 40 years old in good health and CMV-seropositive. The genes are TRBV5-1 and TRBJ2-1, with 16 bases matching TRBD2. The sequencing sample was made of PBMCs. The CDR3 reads CASSWGLAGGPSYNEQFF. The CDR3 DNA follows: TGCGCCAGCAGCTGGGGACTAGCGGGGGGGCCCTCCTACAATGAGCAGTTCTTC.